The rows below give T cell receptor beta chains drawn from one sample of a study of T-cell memory formation after mild COVID-19. TCRdb reanalysed the 5' RACE reads using MiXCR and keeps one entry per CDR3 protein. The data contain 95,000 to 120,000 distinct CDR3 sequences, about 20% of them singletons. Sequencing was done on a sample of PBMCs or a T cell subset sorted from them (not recorded which). The receptor source for this set is a young man who had mild COVID-19 (a few samples of this study predate the infection). Cell type and time point are not known. The CDR3 runs from the conserved cysteine through the conserved F or W. Each record gives: J gene, clone size, V gene, D gene, CDR3 protein, CDR3 DNA. D genes are given only for firm matches. Clone size, where shown, is once, few, many, or a class for clones that have expanded.

J: TRBJ2-1; size: NA; V: TRBV7-9; D: TRBD1; CDR3: CASSLLGTGLAEQFF; DNA: TGTGCCAGCAGCTTATTGGGGACAGGGCTCGCTGAGCAGTTCTTC
J: TRBJ1-2; size: NA; V: TRBV20-1; D: NA; CDR3: CSARDPRQGGLYGYTF; DNA: TGCAGTGCTAGAGATCCACGGCAGGGAGGACTCTACGGCTACACCTTC
J: TRBJ2-1; size: NA; V: TRBV7-2; D: NA; CDR3: CASSFPIMYEQFF; DNA: TGTGCCAGCAGCTTCCCAATCATGTATGAGCAGTTCTTC
J: TRBJ1-4; size: NA; V: TRBV7-2; D: NA; CDR3: CASSLASDELNEKLFF; DNA: TGTGCCAGCAGCTTAGCGTCCGATGAACTTAATGAAAAACTGTTTTTT
J: TRBJ2-3; size: few; V: TRBV7-3; D: TRBD1; CDR3: CASSPGTASDTQYF; DNA: TGTGCCAGCAGCCCTGGGACAGCCTCAGATACGCAGTATTTT
J: TRBJ1-2; size: NA; V: TRBV14; D: NA; CDR3: CASSRHTGPTYGYTF; DNA: TGTGCCAGCTCTCGACACACAGGGCCCACCTATGGCTACACCTTC
J: TRBJ2-5; size: few; V: TRBV7-9; D: TRBD2; CDR3: CASSLQPSGNQETQYF; DNA: TGTGCCAGCAGCTTACAGCCTAGCGGGAACCAAGAGACCCAGTACTTC
J: TRBJ2-1; size: few; V: TRBV6-2/TRBV6-3; D: NA; CDR3: CATKGAPGKYYNEQFF; DNA: TGTGCCACCAAGGGAGCCCCAGGGAAATACTACAATGAGCAGTTCTTC
J: TRBJ1-6; size: NA; V: TRBV6-5; D: NA; CDR3: CASRLRESYNSPLHF; DNA: TGTGCCAGCAGGCTGAGAGAATCCTATAATTCACCCCTCCACTTT
J: TRBJ2-1; size: NA; V: TRBV2; D: TRBD1; CDR3: CASSEGTGYNEQFF; DNA: TGTGCCAGCAGTGAAGGGACAGGGTACAATGAGCAGTTCTTC
J: TRBJ2-3; size: NA; V: TRBV7-9; D: TRBD2; CDR3: CASSLPGTSGIYTQYF; DNA: TGTGCCAGCAGCTTGCCCGGGACTAGCGGGATTTATACGCAGTATTTT
J: TRBJ1-1; size: few; V: TRBV5-1; D: NA; CDR3: CASSLVRDREAFF; DNA: TGCGCCAGCAGCTTGGTTAGGGATCGGGAAGCTTTCTTT
J: TRBJ2-2; size: NA; V: TRBV29-1; D: NA; CDR3: CSVFRTGYTGELFF; DNA: TGCAGCGTTTTCAGAACAGGCTACACCGGGGAGCTGTTTTTT
J: TRBJ2-6; size: NA; V: TRBV20-1; D: TRBD1; CDR3: CSATIAGGPFDSGANVLTF; DNA: TGCAGTGCTACCATCGCAGGGGGCCCCTTCGACTCTGGGGCCAACGTCCTGACTTTC
J: TRBJ2-1; size: NA; V: TRBV29-1; D: NA; CDR3: CSAGLNNEQFF; DNA: TGCAGCGCTGGACTGAACAATGAGCAGTTCTTC
J: TRBJ1-2; size: NA; V: TRBV12-3/TRBV12-4; D: TRBD1; CDR3: CASSFGTVDGYTF; DNA: TGTGCCAGCAGTTTCGGGACAGTTGATGGCTACACCTTC
J: TRBJ2-1; size: many; V: TRBV9; D: TRBD1; CDR3: CASTTGGATNEQFF; DNA: TGTGCCAGCACGACAGGGGGGGCTACCAATGAGCAGTTCTTC
J: TRBJ2-3; size: many; V: TRBV4-1; D: NA; CDR3: CASRDTTSSTDTQYF; DNA: TGCGCCAGCAGGGATACCACTTCTAGCACAGATACGCAGTATTTT
J: TRBJ1-2; size: few; V: TRBV29-1; D: TRBD1; CDR3: CSAVEQGAYGYTF; DNA: TGCAGCGCCGTCGAACAGGGGGCCTATGGCTACACCTTC
J: TRBJ2-1; size: few; V: TRBV13; D: TRBD1; CDR3: CASSLETGTGEKQFF; DNA: TGTGCCAGCAGCTTAGAAACCGGGACAGGGGAGAAGCAGTTCTTC
J: TRBJ2-2; size: few; V: TRBV6-5; D: NA; CDR3: CASSWRQENTGELFF; DNA: TGTGCCAGCAGCTGGCGGCAAGAGAACACCGGGGAGCTGTTTTTT
J: TRBJ2-6; size: many; V: TRBV6-5; D: NA; CDR3: CASSVGANVLTF; DNA: TGTGCCAGCAGCGTAGGGGCCAACGTCCTGACTTTC
J: TRBJ2-5; size: few; V: TRBV7-6; D: TRBD2; CDR3: CASSHILAGLETQYF; DNA: TGTGCCAGCAGCCACATACTAGCGGGGCTGGAGACCCAGTACTTC
J: TRBJ2-1; size: many; V: TRBV5-6; D: NA; CDR3: CASSLTGNEQFF; DNA: TGTGCCAGCAGCTTGACGGGCAATGAGCAGTTCTTC